Following are 17 T cell receptor beta chains from one sample sequenced in a study of graft-versus-host responses after intestinal transplantation (dated by TCRdb to the early 2020s). What this sample's time point label stands for: cells obtained before transplantation from donor or recipient. Antigen specificity for these receptors is unknown. Library prep was done by the immunoSEQ multiplex PCR assay. Entries here come from immuneACCESS through TCRdb and include only in-frame sequences with V and J called. Some clones fail to appear in such tables; in the studies checked, an unresolved V gene covers under half of the shortfall, and the cause of the remainder is unknown. Here the sample has about 120,000 clones; around 92% occur a single time. The ten largest clones add up to more than 0.95% of the sample. The sample consisted of unstimulated CD8+ T cells sorted from spleen or lymph node cells, taken before transplant. Every receptor here comes from a human donor who was the organ donor for an intestinal transplant.

V is TRBV7-2 and J is TRBJ2-1; D might be TRBD2 (5 bases). The CDR3 contains 18 residues. V lost 2 bases and J 0 bases, leaving 17 bases between the germline ends. Germline V gene data show CDR1 as SGHTA and CDR2 as FQGNSA. CDR3 in DNA: TGTGCCAGCAGCTTAAGAGGTTGGCTAGCACCCTCCTACAATGAGCAGTTCTTC. It is translated as CASSLRGWLAPSYNEQFF.

The rearrangement joins TRBV19 to TRBJ2-3, with a possible D match to TRBD1 (7 bases). The germline gives CDR1 LNHDA, CDR2 SQIVND (reference sequence). The V end was cut by 10 bases, the J end by 1 base, with 15 bases between. The CDR3 sequence is 14 residues long. The CDR3 DNA sequence: TGTGCCACCCAGGGGGGCAGAGGCACAGATACGCAGTATTTT. Translated, it gives CATQGGRGTDTQYF. The full variable domain, with the rest looked up from reference TRBV19 and TRBJ2-3, is DGGITQSPKYLFRKEGQNVTLSCEQNLNHDAMYWYRQDPGQGLRLIYYSQIVNDFQKGDIAEGYSVSREKKESFPLTVTSAQKNPTAFYLCATQGGRGTDTQYFGPGTRLTVL.

The J gene is TRBJ2-5, the V gene TRBV28, with D possibly being TRBD1 or TRBD2 (5 bases each). V lost 3 bases and J lost 2, with 13 bases in between. This CDR3 contains 15 residues. Per germline, CDR1 MDHEN and CDR2 SYDVKM. CDR3 nucleotides: TGTGCCAGCAGTTTGCACCGGGACGGTCAAGAGACCCAGTACTTC. It is translated as CASSLHRDGQETQYF.

The genes are TRBV18 and TRBJ2-5; D gene uncertain. The CDR3 has 12 residues. CDR1 and CDR2 from the germline V gene are KGHSH and LQKENI. The germline V and J ends were trimmed by 3 bases and 2 bases, with 4 bases remaining between them. The CDR3 reads CASSPGQETQYF. The CDR3 DNA follows: TGTGCCAGCTCACCGGGGCAAGAGACCCAGTACTTC.

The CDR3 is CASSLGSLPISSEQYF. The CDR3, as DNA: TGTGCCAGCAGCCTAGGTTCCTTGCCTATCTCTAGCGAGCAGTACTTC. The gene calls are TRBV7-2 and TRBJ2-7; D is ambiguous. The CDR3 has 16 residues. CDR1 is SGHTA, CDR2 FQGNSA, per germline. V dropped 5 bases and J dropped 6 bases, with 23 bases sitting between them. The full variable domain, in which reference TRBV7-2 and TRBJ2-7 provide the parts outside the CDR3, is GAGVSQSPSNKVTEKGKDVELRCDPISGHTALYWYRQSLGQGLEFLIYFQGNSAPDKSGLPSDRFSAERTGGSVSTLTIQRTQQEDSAVYLCASSLGSLPISSEQYFGPGTRLTVT.

The V gene is TRBV9, the J gene TRBJ2-3; D may be TRBD1 or TRBD2 (5 bases each). This CDR3 is 15 amino acids long. Germline V gene data show CDR1 as SGDLS and CDR2 as YYNGEE. The V end was cut by 3 bases, the J end by 3 bases, with 14 bases between. CDR3 bases: TGTGCCAGCAGCGCTGGGGGAATTGGGACAGATACGCAGTATTTT. This encodes CASSAGGIGTDTQYF. The full variable domain, rest sourced from reference TRBV9 and TRBJ2-3, is DSGVTQTPKHLITATGQRVTLRCSPRSGDLSVYWYQQSLDQGLQFLIQYYNGEERAKGNILERFSAQQFPDLHSELNLSSLELGDSALYFCASSAGGIGTDTQYFGPGTRLTVL.

The chain uses TRBV11-2 and TRBJ2-1; 10 bases align to TRBD2. CDR1 is SGHAT, CDR2 FQNNGV, per germline. This CDR3 is built from 15 residues. V shed 5 bases, J shed 0 bases, and the junction held 1 base outside the gene matches. CDR3 coding DNA: TGTGCCAGCAGCCGGACTAGCGGCTCCTACAATGAGCAGTTCTTC. Protein: CASSRTSGSYNEQFF.

The V gene is TRBV9, the J gene TRBJ1-5; D not resolved. The CDR3 has 15 residues. The V gene's germline CDR1 is SGDLS and CDR2 YYNGEE. V lost 0 bases to trimming and J lost 3 bases, with 10 bases between them. CDR3 in amino acids: CASSVGLAPNQPQHF. Here the CDR3 DNA reads TGTGCCAGCAGCGTAGGGCTGGCCCCCAATCAGCCCCAGCATTTT.

V gene TRBV19 combines with J gene TRBJ2-7; 10 bases match TRBD2. Losses at the gene ends were 3 bases for V and 2 bases for J; bases not matched to a gene: 7. The length of the CDR3 is 16 residues. CDR1 and CDR2 from the germline V gene are LNHDA and SQIVND (reference sequence). CDR3 protein: CASSIGLAATTYEQYF. The CDR3 DNA reads as TGTGCCAGTAGTATTGGACTAGCGGCGACCACCTACGAGCAGTACTTC. Full variable domain (rest looked up from reference TRBV19 and TRBJ2-7): DGGITQSPKYLFRKEGQNVTLSCEQNLNHDAMYWYRQDPGQGLRLIYYSQIVNDFQKGDIAEGYSVSREKKESFPLTVTSAQKNPTAFYLCASSIGLAATTYEQYFGPGTRLTVT.

The J gene is TRBJ1-2, the V gene TRBV19; possibly TRBD1 for D (5 bases). The CDR3 loop spans 11 amino acids. Trimming pared 6 bases from V and 8 bases from J, leaving 10 bases between. Germline assignment: CDR1 LNHDA and CDR2 SQIVND (reference sequence). The CDR3 region is CASSTGGGYTF. Written as DNA, the CDR3 is TGTGCCAGTAGCACAGGTGGAGGCTACACCTTC. Together with reference TRBV19 and TRBJ1-2, the CDR3 gives the full variable domain: DGGITQSPKYLFRKEGQNVTLSCEQNLNHDAMYWYRQDPGQGLRLIYYSQIVNDFQKGDIAEGYSVSREKKESFPLTVTSAQKNPTAFYLCASSTGGGYTFGSGTRLTVV.

This clone was seen a handful of times. The V and J genes are TRBV11-3 and TRBJ2-1, with D tentatively TRBD1 (6 bases). V lost 5 bases and J 4 bases, leaving 12 bases between the germline ends. The CDR3 is made up of 14 amino acids. Germline loops: CDR1 SGHNT, CDR2 YENEEA. CDR3 coding DNA: TGTGCCAGCAGCCCGGGACACGGATACAATGAGCAGTTCTTC. It is translated as CASSPGHGYNEQFF.

As regards this clone: Within the sample, other DNA sequences also encode this same CDR3. The gene calls are TRBV9 and TRBJ2-7; D remains unclear. The V gene's germline CDR1 is SGDLS and CDR2 YYNGEE. This CDR3 spans 14 amino acids. Trimming removed 0 bases at V and 2 bases at J, with 9 bases between. Here the CDR3 DNA reads TGTGCCAGCAGCGTAGGGGGTACCACCTACGAGCAGTACTTC. It is translated as CASSVGGTTYEQYF.

This chain links TRBV7-9 with TRBJ2-3, with D perhaps TRBD2 (5 bases). Germline loops: CDR1 SEHNR, CDR2 FQNEAQ (reference sequence). With 5 bases removed from V and 3 bases from J, the gap between germline ends came to 9 bases. The CDR3 is 13 amino acids. CDR3 nucleotides: TGTGCCAGCAGCACCCGACTAACAGATACGCAGTATTTT. Translating it yields CASSTRLTDTQYF.

The chain combines TRBV28 with TRBJ1-4; D gene uncertain. V was cut by 2 bases and J by 6 bases, with 4 bases left in between. The CDR3 length is 12 residues. Germline CDR1 MDHEN, CDR2 SYDVKM. Here the CDR3 DNA reads TGTGCCAGCAGTTTACAGGATGAAAAACTGTTTTTT. This translates into CASSLQDEKLFF.

The chain recombines TRBV2 with TRBJ2-7; possibly TRBD1 for D (5 bases). V was clipped by 2 bases and J by 1 base, with 21 bases between them. The CDR3 loop spans 18 amino acids. The V gene's germline CDR1 is SNHLY and CDR2 FYNNEI. CDR3 loop: CASSEQYCKTASSYEQYF. The CDR3 DNA follows: TGTGCCAGCAGTGAACAGTATTGCAAGACAGCTTCTTCCTACGAGCAGTACTTC.

The V call is TRBV2, the J call TRBJ2-7, with 11 bases fitting TRBD2. The CDR3 length is 17 residues. Per germline, CDR1 SNHLY and CDR2 FYNNEI. Trimming at V came to 3 bases and at J to 4 bases, leaving 11 bases not matched to a gene. The CDR3 spells CASSEGLAGGPAYEQYF. The CDR3 DNA sequence: TGTGCCAGCAGTGAGGGATTAGCGGGAGGGCCAGCGTACGAGCAGTACTTC.

This clone was seen more than once but under ten times. CDR3 DNA sequence: TGTGCCAGTCGCGACTGGGAGACTGAAGCTTTCTTT. This gives the protein CASRDWETEAFF. The chain combines TRBV19 with TRBJ1-1; D remains unclear. The length of the CDR3 is 12 residues. Trimming took off 8 bases at V and 5 bases at J, with 12 bases between the two ends. Germline loops: CDR1 LNHDA, CDR2 SQIVND (reference sequence).